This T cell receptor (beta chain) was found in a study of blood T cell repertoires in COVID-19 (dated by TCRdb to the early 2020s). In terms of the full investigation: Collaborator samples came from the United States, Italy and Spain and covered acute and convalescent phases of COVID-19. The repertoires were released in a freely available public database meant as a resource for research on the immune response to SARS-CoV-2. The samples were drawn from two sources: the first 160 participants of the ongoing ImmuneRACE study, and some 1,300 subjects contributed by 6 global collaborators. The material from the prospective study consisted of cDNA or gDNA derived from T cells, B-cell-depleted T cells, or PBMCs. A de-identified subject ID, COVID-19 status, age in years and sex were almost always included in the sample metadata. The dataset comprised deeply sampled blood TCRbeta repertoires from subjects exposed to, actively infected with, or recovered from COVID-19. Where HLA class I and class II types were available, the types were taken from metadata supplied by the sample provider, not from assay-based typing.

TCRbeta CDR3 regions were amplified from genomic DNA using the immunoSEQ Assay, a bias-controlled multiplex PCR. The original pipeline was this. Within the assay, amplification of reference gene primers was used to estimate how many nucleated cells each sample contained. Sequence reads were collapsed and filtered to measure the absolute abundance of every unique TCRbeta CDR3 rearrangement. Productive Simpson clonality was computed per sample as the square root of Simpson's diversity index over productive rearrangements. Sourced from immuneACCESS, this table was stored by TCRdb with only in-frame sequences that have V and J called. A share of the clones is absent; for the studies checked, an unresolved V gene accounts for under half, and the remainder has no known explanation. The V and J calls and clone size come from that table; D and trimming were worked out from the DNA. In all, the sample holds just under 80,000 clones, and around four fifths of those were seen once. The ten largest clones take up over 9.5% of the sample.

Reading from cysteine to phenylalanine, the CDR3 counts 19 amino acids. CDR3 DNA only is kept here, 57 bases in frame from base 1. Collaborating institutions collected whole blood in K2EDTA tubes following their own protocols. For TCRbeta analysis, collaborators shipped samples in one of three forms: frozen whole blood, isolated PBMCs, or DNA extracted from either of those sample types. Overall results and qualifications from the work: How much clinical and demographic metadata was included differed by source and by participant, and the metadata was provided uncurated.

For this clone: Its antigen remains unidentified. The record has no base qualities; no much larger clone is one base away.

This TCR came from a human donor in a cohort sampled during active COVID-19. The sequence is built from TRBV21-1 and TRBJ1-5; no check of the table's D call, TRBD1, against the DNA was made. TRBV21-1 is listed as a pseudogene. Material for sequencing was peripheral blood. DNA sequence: TGTGCCAGCAGCAAAGTTGACATGACCGGGACGGGACAACCTGAGCCCCAGCATTTT. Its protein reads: CASSKVDMTGTGQPEPQHF.